The rows below give T cell receptor beta chains drawn from one sample of a study of human T cells and chemical hapten exposure. TCRdb re-called the RACE reads through MiXCR, storing one row per CDR3 protein. The sample contains roughly 100,000 distinct CDR3 sequences, approximately 10% of which appear only once. This sample comprised whole blood, obtained in connection with sensitization to the hapten diphenylcyclopropenone (DPC). The receptors derive from a woman aged 60-75 years with alopecia areata. Some clones in this sample may be carry-over from other donors' samples. Each CDR3 is given with its conserved first and last residue. The D gene is left open where the match is weak. Clone sizes are given selectively: once, few, many, or a class where the clone is expanded.

v_call	clone_size	j_call	d_call	cdr3_aa	cdr3_nt
TRBV10-3	few	TRBJ1-3	TRBD1	CATQGAGNTIYF	TGTGCCACACAGGGGGCTGGAAACACCATATATTTT
TRBV7-9	many	TRBJ2-1	NA	CASSLARDSLKWFF	TGTGCCAGCAGCTTAGCGAGGGACTCCCTAAAGTGGTTCTTC
TRBV18	few	TRBJ1-4	NA	CASSPLRVRDNEKLFF	TGTGCCAGCTCACCTCTCAGGGTCAGGGATAATGAAAAACTGTTTTTT
TRBV7-8	many	TRBJ1-2	NA	CASSPYRAVSLVGYTF	TGTGCCAGCAGCCCTTACCGGGCCGTCTCGCTTGTAGGCTACACCTTC
TRBV10-3	few	TRBJ2-5	TRBD2	CAISESVAGVQETQYF	TGTGCCATCAGTGAGTCGGTAGCGGGGGTGCAAGAGACCCAGTACTTC
TRBV5-1	many	TRBJ1-2	NA	CASSLDPANYGYTF	TGCGCCAGCAGCTTGGATCCAGCTAACTATGGCTACACCTTC
TRBV6-2/TRBV6-3	few	TRBJ2-4	NA	CASTDPGNSPDF	TGTGCCAGCACCGACCCGGGGAACAGTCCCGACTTC
TRBV5-4	many	TRBJ1-1	NA	CASSLGTYAMNTEAFF	TGTGCCAGCAGCTTGGGGACATACGCCATGAACACTGAAGCTTTCTTT
TRBV7-8	few	TRBJ2-1	NA	CASSSRGDEQFF	TGTGCCAGCAGCTCCCGGGGCGATGAGCAGTTCTTC
TRBV7-9	few	TRBJ2-7	NA	CASRPLAYEQYF	TGTGCCAGCAGGCCACTAGCTTACGAGCAGTACTTC
TRBV5-1	few	TRBJ2-2	NA	CASSLERQNTGELFF	TGCGCCAGCAGCTTGGAACGACAGAACACCGGGGAGCTGTTTTTT
TRBV4-2	many	TRBJ2-5	TRBD2	CASSHHTRLAGQKETQYF	TGTGCCAGCAGCCACCATACCCGACTAGCGGGGCAAAAAGAGACCCAGTACTTC
TRBV9	many	TRBJ1-1	NA	CASSVRWNTEAFF	TGTGCCAGCAGCGTGCGGTGGAACACTGAAGCTTTCTTT
TRBV29-1	few	TRBJ1-1	NA	CSVVNMNTEAFF	TGCAGCGTTGTAAATATGAACACTGAAGCTTTCTTT
TRBV10-3	many	TRBJ2-7	NA	CAISEWVGEEIF	TGTGCCATCAGTGAGTGGGTGGGTGAGGAGATTTTC
TRBV7-9	NA	TRBJ2-2	NA	CASSQPARELFIF	TGTGCCAGCAGTCAACCGGCCCGGGAGCTGTTTATTTTT
TRBV25-1	once	TRBJ2-6	NA	CASRRSGANVLTF	TGTGCCAGCCGACGGTCTGGGGCCAACGTCCTGACTTTC
TRBV7-7	few	TRBJ2-5	NA	CASSITDAGETQYF	TGTGCTAGCAGCATCACCGACGCAGGGGAGACCCAGTACTTC
TRBV7-8	few	TRBJ1-4	NA	CASSLAYGGLNEKLFF	TGTGCCAGCAGCTTAGCGTATGGGGGCTTGAATGAAAAACTGTTTTTT
TRBV27	few	TRBJ2-3	NA	CASSPGRGTGGVDTQYF	TGTGCCAGCAGCCCAGGGCGGGGGACCGGGGGCGTAGATACGCAGTATTTT
TRBV18	many	TRBJ1-1	NA	CASSPGRNTEAFF	TGTGCCAGCTCACCAGGGAGGAACACTGAAGCTTTCTTT
TRBV29-1	once	TRBJ2-3	NA	CSVPRGLTVTDTQYF	TGCAGCGTACCCCGGGGGCTAACGGTCACAGATACGCAGTATTTT
TRBV4-1	few	TRBJ2-1	NA	CASSQARARSYNEQFF	TGCGCCAGCAGCCAAGCCAGGGCCCGCTCCTACAATGAGCAGTTCTTC
TRBV3-1	few	TRBJ2-1	NA	CASSQDYVRNEQFF	TGTGCCAGCAGCCAAGATTATGTGAGAAATGAGCAGTTCTTC
TRBV5-1	many	TRBJ2-3	NA	CASSHFLTGTKDTQYF	TGCGCCAGCAGCCATTTCCTGACAGGGACTAAAGATACGCAGTATTTT
TRBV18	many	TRBJ1-6	NA	CASSPWEGVNSPLHF	TGTGCCAGCTCACCATGGGAGGGGGTGAATTCACCCCTCCACTTT
TRBV9	few	TRBJ2-1	TRBD2	CASSSGGASYNEQFF	TGTGCCAGCAGCTCGGGGGGGGCATCCTACAATGAGCAGTTCTTC
TRBV24-1	many	TRBJ1-2	TRBD1	CARETGANGYTF	TGTGCCAGGGAAACAGGGGCGAATGGCTACACCTTC
TRBV7-2	many	TRBJ2-1	NA	CASSLVEGRDEQFF	TGTGCCAGCAGCTTAGTGGAGGGGCGGGATGAGCAGTTCTTC
TRBV20-1	many	TRBJ1-5	NA	CSATQPNQPQHF	TGCAGTGCGACACAGCCCAATCAGCCCCAGCATTTT
TRBV19	NA	TRBJ1-2	NA	CASSMNGINTYGYTF	TGTGCCAGTAGTATGAACGGGATCAACACATATGGCTACACCTTC
TRBV5-1	few	TRBJ2-3	TRBD2	CASSLGSGGSHTDTQYF	TGCGCCAGCAGCTTGGGAAGCGGGGGTTCCCACACAGATACGCAGTATTTT
TRBV12-3/TRBV12-4	many	TRBJ2-5	NA	CASSPPGHGTQYF	TGTGCCAGCAGTCCTCCGGGACATGGGACCCAGTACTTC
TRBV20-1	NA	TRBJ1-1	NA	CSAPPTRARTEAFF	TGCAGTGCCCCCCCCACACGGGCGCGGACTGAAGCTTTCTTT
TRBV7-2	NA	TRBJ2-5	NA	CASSPHLSDQETQYF	TGTGCCAGCAGCCCGCACTTGAGCGACCAAGAGACCCAGTACTTC
TRBV12-3/TRBV12-4	many	TRBJ2-6	NA	CASNPLSGANVLTF	TGTGCCAGCAACCCGCTGTCTGGGGCCAACGTCCTGACTTTC
TRBV20-1	few	TRBJ2-1	NA	CSASPQYNEQFF	TGCAGTGCTAGCCCCCAGTACAATGAGCAGTTCTTC
TRBV14	few	TRBJ1-1	NA	CASSQGTSDTEAFF	TGTGCCAGCAGCCAAGGAACCTCGGACACTGAAGCTTTCTTT
TRBV6-5	NA	TRBJ2-1	TRBD2	CASSYSLAGGTNEQFF	TGTGCCAGCAGTTACTCACTAGCGGGGGGGACAAATGAGCAGTTCTTC
TRBV11-2	NA	TRBJ2-1	NA	CASSRLNRRGPNEQFF	TGTGCCAGCAGCCGCCTCAATCGGCGGGGGCCCAATGAGCAGTTCTTC